This entry lists 32 T cell receptor beta chains sequenced from one sample in a study of OX40 agonist ivuxolimab in advanced cancers. Assay used: immunoSEQ multiplex PCR; TCRdb lists only in-frame clones, some missing. The profile shows around 50,000 clones, less than 85% of them singletons. The material sequenced was CD4+ or CD8+ T cells sorted from blood, taken in a trial of the OX40 agonist ivuxolimab. These TCRs come from an adult with an advanced solid tumor such as melanoma, head and neck, liver or kidney cancer.

V usage is TRBV27 and J usage is TRBJ2-6; no clear D gene. The germline gives CDR1 MNHEY, CDR2 SMNVEV (reference sequence). Trimming took off 4 bases at V and 0 bases at J, with 4 bases between the two ends. CDR3 length: 14 amino acids. CDR3 bases: TGTGCCAGCAGTTCCCACTCTGGGGCCAACGTCCTGACTTTC. It encodes CASSSHSGANVLTF.

The gene calls are TRBV6-6 and TRBJ2-7, with D perhaps matching TRBD1 (6 bases). Germline values: CDR1 MNHNY, CDR2 SVGAGI (reference sequence). The V gene lost 5 bases and the J gene lost 6 bases, with 17 bases spanning the gap. CDR3 size: 14 residues. The CDR3 spells CASSPSTSGAEQYV. CDR3 sequence (DNA): TGTGCCAGCAGTCCTAGCACCTCAGGGGCCGAGCAGTACGTC.

CDR3 DNA: TGTGCCAGCAACGAACAGAGGGGTGAGACCCAGTACTTC. The encoded protein is CASNEQRGETQYF. V is TRBV6-1 and J is TRBJ2-5; D may correspond to TRBD1 or TRBD2 (5 bases each). The germline V gene encodes CDR1 MNHNS and CDR2 SASEGT. This CDR3 has 13 residues. V was cut by 7 bases and J by 5 bases, with 14 bases left in between.

The chain has TRBV4-3 and TRBJ1-1; 7 positions match TRBD1. The junction had 11 bases not matched to a gene; V was cut back by 1 base and J by 0 bases. The germline CDR1 and CDR2 sequences are LGHNA and YSLEER. The CDR3 extends over 18 amino acids. The DNA for the CDR3 is TGCGCCAGCAGCCAAGGCCCCTCTGGGACAGCGGTGAACACTGAAGCTTTCTTT. Protein sequence: CASSQGPSGTAVNTEAFF.

The J gene is TRBJ2-7, the V gene TRBV6-1; perhaps TRBD2 as D (5 bases). The CDR3 runs to 15 residues. Trimming stripped 3 bases from V and 0 bases from J, with 12 bases between. Per the germline V gene, CDR1 is MNHNS and CDR2 is SASEGT. The CDR3 protein is CASSDFGLLSYEQYF. In DNA form, the CDR3 reads TGTGCCAGCAGTGATTTTGGACTCCTCTCCTACGAGCAGTACTTC.

The chain combines TRBV7-9 with TRBJ2-5, with a tentative D call TRBD1 (5 bases). This CDR3 has 13 amino acids. Trimming pared 10 bases from V and 4 bases from J, leaving 16 bases between. The germline V gene has CDR1 SEHNR and CDR2 FQNEAQ (reference sequence). The CDR3 loop is CATLSSGRETQYF. The CDR3 bases are TGTGCCACCTTATCCTCAGGGCGAGAGACCCAGTACTTC.

The chain uses TRBV19 and TRBJ2-1, with a weak D call TRBD1 (7 bases). V lost 4 bases and J lost 3, with 13 bases in between. The CDR3 runs to 15 residues. Germline V gene data show CDR1 as LNHDA and CDR2 as SQIVND (reference sequence). CDR3 in DNA: TGTGCCAGTAGTACAGGGGGGTTGGACTACAATGAGCAGTTCTTC. Amino acids: CASSTGGLDYNEQFF. Looking up the rest from reference TRBV19 and TRBJ2-1 gives the full variable domain: DGGITQSPKYLFRKEGQNVTLSCEQNLNHDAMYWYRQDPGQGLRLIYYSQIVNDFQKGDIAEGYSVSREKKESFPLTVTSAQKNPTAFYLCASSTGGLDYNEQFFGPGTRLTVL.

The chain couples TRBV10-2 to TRBJ2-4, with D perhaps being TRBD1 or TRBD2 (5 bases each). The V end lost 10 bases, the J end lost 3 bases, and 13 bases lay between the germline ends. This CDR3 has 13 residues. Germline CDR1 and CDR2: WSHSY and SAAADI. CDR3 nucleotide sequence: TGCGCCACCAAAGGGGACGTCAAAAACATTCAGTACTTC. Its protein product is CATKGDVKNIQYF.

This chain connects TRBV4-2 to TRBJ2-2; 10 bases map to TRBD1. The germline gives CDR1 LGHNA, CDR2 YNFKEQ. The J segment lost 3 bases and the V segment lost 2 bases, leaving 3 bases of the junction unmatched. The CDR3 is 16 residues long. For the CDR3, the DNA is TGTGCCAGCAGCCAACTTGGGACAGGGGACACCGGGGAGCTGTTTTTT. This sequence encodes CASSQLGTGDTGELFF.

V usage is TRBV4-3 and J usage is TRBJ1-5; D call uncertain. The CDR3 loop spans 15 amino acids. Trimming pared 0 bases from V and 1 base from J, leaving 7 bases between. The germline gives CDR1 LGHNA, CDR2 YSLEER. CDR3 nucleotides: TGCGCCAGCAGCCAAGATTCCATAAGCAATCAGCCCCAGCATTTT. The encoded protein is CASSQDSISNQPQHF.

The chain recombines TRBV4-3 with TRBJ1-4; 8 nucleotides match TRBD1. Germline-derived CDR1 and CDR2 are LGHNA and YSLEER. CDR3 length equals 15 residues. V lost 1 base to trimming and J lost 3 bases; unmatched junction nucleotides: 1. This CDR3 is CASSQGTGPNEKLFF. The DNA of the CDR3 is TGCGCCAGCAGCCAAGGGACAGGGCCTAATGAAAAACTGTTTTTT.

The chain employs TRBV19 and TRBJ2-1; D gene unclear. V dropped 3 bases and J dropped 2 bases, with 11 bases sitting between them. CDR3 length: 15 amino acids. The germline CDR1 and CDR2 sequences are LNHDA and SQIVND (reference sequence). In nucleotides, the CDR3 is TGTGCCAGTAGTATGAAGGGTTGGACCTACAATGAGCAGTTCTTC. Residues: CASSMKGWTYNEQFF.

The gene calls are TRBV10-3 and TRBJ1-1; D is unresolved. Germline assignment: CDR1 ENHRY and CDR2 SYGVKD. The CDR3 is 14 residues long. Trimming pared 3 bases from V and 1 base from J, leaving 9 bases between. This chain's CDR3 is CAISEGRPNTEAFF. In DNA, the CDR3 is TGTGCCATCAGTGAAGGCAGGCCGAACACTGAAGCTTTCTTT.

The chain recombines TRBV25-1 with TRBJ1-6; 8 bases align to TRBD1. The CDR3 contains 18 residues. CDR1 is MGHDK and CDR2 is SYGVNS in the germline V gene. With 0 bases clipped from V and 6 bases from J, the junction kept 10 bases outside the gene matches. Written as DNA, the CDR3 is TGTGCCAGCAGTGAATATTTTACGACAGGGGCAGGTAATTCACCCCTCCACTTT. Translating it yields CASSEYFTTGAGNSPLHF.

Only one count was recorded for this clone. This chain links TRBV2 with TRBJ2-1; D might be TRBD1 (5 bases). This CDR3 has 14 amino acids. Germline CDR1 is SNHLY and CDR2 is FYNNEI. Trimming stripped 4 bases from V and 8 bases from J, with 15 bases between. The CDR3 DNA sequence: TGTGCCAGCAGTGGCCAGGGAAGAATATATGAGCAGTTCTTC. Its translation is CASSGQGRIYEQFF. The full variable domain, completed using reference TRBV2 and TRBJ2-1, is EPEVTQTPSHQVTQMGQEVILRCVPISNHLYFYWYRQILGQKVEFLVSFYNNEISEKSEIFDDQFSVERPDGSNFTLKIRSTKLEDSAMYFCASSGQGRIYEQFFGPGTRLTVL.

This sequence joins TRBV19 and TRBJ2-3; 7 bases agree with TRBD1. The CDR3 sequence is 16 residues long. From germline, CDR1 is LNHDA and CDR2 SQIVND (reference sequence). After removal of 4 bases from V and 0 bases from J, the junction contained 7 bases not matched to a gene. CDR3 residues: CASSNDRVSSTDTQYF. The CDR3 coding sequence is TGTGCCAGTAGTAACGACAGGGTTTCTAGCACAGATACGCAGTATTTT. Drawing the rest from reference TRBV19 and TRBJ2-3, the complete variable domain is DGGITQSPKYLFRKEGQNVTLSCEQNLNHDAMYWYRQDPGQGLRLIYYSQIVNDFQKGDIAEGYSVSREKKESFPLTVTSAQKNPTAFYLCASSNDRVSSTDTQYFGPGTRLTVL.

The rearrangement joins TRBV7-9 to TRBJ2-3, with 9 bases lining up with TRBD1. From germline, CDR1 is SEHNR and CDR2 FQNEAQ (reference sequence). This CDR3 has 17 amino acids. The V gene end was trimmed by 5 bases and the J gene end by 4 bases; junction bases not matched to a gene: 13. CDR3 nucleotide sequence: TGTGCCAGCAGCGCGCCTCTCCGGGACAGGGCCCCAGATACGCAGTATTTT. Its protein is CASSAPLRDRAPDTQYF.

The gene calls are TRBV5-1 and TRBJ1-1; unclear D gene. The V end was cut by 2 bases, the J end by 5 bases, with 4 bases between. CDR3 size: 11 residues. CDR1 is SGHRS, CDR2 YFSETQ, per germline. The CDR3 nucleotides read TGCGCCAGCAGCTTTGGGACTGAAGCTTTCTTT. It yields the protein CASSFGTEAFF.

This chain joins TRBV7-6 and TRBJ1-4; D might be TRBD1 (6 bases). Trimming took off 5 bases at V and 14 bases at J, with 18 bases between the two ends. Germline values: CDR1 SGHVS, CDR2 FNYEAQ. CDR3 length: 13 amino acids. The DNA for the CDR3 is TGTGCCAGCAGCCCTACCGGGACACGGACGCTGTTTTTT. Translated: CASSPTGTRTLFF.

The chain employs TRBV7-9 and TRBJ1-2; 10 nucleotides agree with TRBD1. After removal of 3 bases from V and 2 bases from J, the junction contained 3 bases not matched to a gene. Germline CDR1 and CDR2: SEHNR and FQNEAQ (reference sequence). The CDR3 covers 15 residues. The chain's CDR3 is CASSFGTGENYGYTF. The DNA for the CDR3 is TGTGCCAGCAGCTTTGGGACAGGGGAGAACTATGGCTACACCTTC.

The chain links TRBV19 to TRBJ2-3, with 9 positions matching TRBD1. The CDR3 is 14 residues long. V lost 3 bases, J lost 3 bases, and 1 base stayed unmatched. Germline loops: CDR1 LNHDA, CDR2 SQIVND (reference sequence). The DNA for the CDR3 is TGTGCCAGTAGTATCGACAGGGGGACAGATACGCAGTATTTT. It codes for CASSIDRGTDTQYF.

The V call is TRBV4-1, the J call TRBJ1-1; D possibly corresponds to TRBD1 (5 bases). Germline V gene sequence: CDR1 MGHRA, CDR2 YSYEKL. Trimming removed 4 bases at V and 4 bases at J, with 19 bases between. This CDR3 spans 16 amino acids. The CDR3 DNA sequence: TGCGCCAGCAGCCCCATGGAGGGGCCGAGTGGCACTGAAGCTTTCTTT. This codes for CASSPMEGPSGTEAFF.

This chain connects TRBV9 to TRBJ2-2, with 7 bases matching TRBD1. CDR1 and CDR2 (germline): SGDLS, YYNGEE. The CDR3 contains 15 residues. V lost 0 bases and J lost 6; bases outside the gene matches: 5. Here the CDR3 DNA reads TGTGCCAGCAGCGTAGTGGTAGGGGGCTCCGGGGAGCTGTTTTTT. Protein: CASSVVVGGSGELFF.

The rearrangement joins TRBV27 to TRBJ1-2, with 8 bases that match TRBD1. The CDR3 has 18 amino acids. Germline CDR1 MNHEY, CDR2 SMNVEV (reference sequence). With 3 bases clipped from V and 7 bases from J, the junction kept 19 bases outside the gene matches. Written as DNA, the CDR3 is TGTGCCAGCAGTTTCCTTGGACAGGGATCACCCCTGGGGTTTGGCTACACCTTC. Protein: CASSFLGQGSPLGFGYTF.

The rearrangement joins TRBV28 to TRBJ2-7; 8 nucleotides match TRBD1. J was trimmed by 7 bases and V by 6 bases; bases with no gene match: 14. Germline values: CDR1 MDHEN, CDR2 SYDVKM. The CDR3 covers 15 residues. DNA of the CDR3: TGTGCCAGCAGGCCGGCAGGGGGCCGATCGTGGGAGCAGTACGTC. This encodes CASRPAGGRSWEQYV.

The V call is TRBV19, the J call TRBJ2-6, with 10 bases lining up with TRBD1. Germline values: CDR1 LNHDA, CDR2 SQIVND (reference sequence). V trimming: 9 bases; J trimming: 1 base; junction bases outside the gene matches: 12. The CDR3 covers 18 residues. The CDR3 sequence is CASRPWGQGLSGANVLTF. The DNA of the CDR3 is TGTGCCAGCCGCCCTTGGGGACAGGGGTTATCTGGGGCCAACGTCCTGACTTTC.

This chain joins TRBV7-2 and TRBJ1-4; no clear D. This CDR3 has 16 residues. The V gene lost 1 base and the J gene lost 5 bases, with 14 bases spanning the gap. The germline gives CDR1 SGHTA, CDR2 FQGNSA. This CDR3 reads CASSLGFRQMNEKLFF. The CDR3, as DNA: TGTGCCAGCAGCTTAGGTTTCCGGCAGATGAATGAAAAACTGTTTTTT.

V gene TRBV5-4 combines with J gene TRBJ2-7; 11 bases match TRBD2. This CDR3 is 14 amino acids long. V was clipped by 4 bases and J by 7 bases; unmatched bases: 7. Germline loops: CDR1 SGHNT, CDR2 YYREEE (reference sequence). CDR3 bases: TGTGCCAGCAGCACTGCTGCTAGCGGGGGGGAGCAGTACGTC. It translates to CASSTAASGGEQYV.

This clone was found once. The CDR3: CASSQEWGRGTLYTEAFF. The CDR3 DNA is TGCGCCAGCAGCCAAGAGTGGGGAAGGGGTACACTCTACACTGAAGCTTTCTTT. V and J are TRBV4-3 and TRBJ1-1, with D possibly TRBD1 on 5 matching bases. Germline CDR1 reads LGHNA; CDR2 reads YSLEER. The CDR3 length is 18 residues. V shed 0 bases and J shed 3 bases, with 20 bases lying between them.

V gene TRBV5-6 combines with J gene TRBJ2-1; TRBD2 aligns across 9 bases. Germline V CDR1 and CDR2: SGHDT, YYEEEE. V lost 3 bases, J lost 9 bases, and 13 bases stayed unmatched. The CDR3 consists of 16 residues. The DNA of the CDR3 is TGTGCCAGCAGCTCCCTAGAAGCGGGGGGCTTCGTTGAGCAGTTCTTC. It specifies CASSSLEAGGFVEQFF.

This sequence joins TRBV5-1 and TRBJ1-6; perhaps TRBD1 as D (5 bases). Germline values: CDR1 SGHRS, CDR2 YFSETQ. Trimming cost V 4 bases and J 0 bases, with 11 bases left between them. This CDR3 is built from 16 residues. The CDR3: CASSIGVFSYNSPLHF. The CDR3 region has the DNA TGCGCCAGCAGCATAGGGGTATTCTCCTATAATTCACCCCTCCACTTT.

V gene TRBV7-9 combines with J gene TRBJ1-3; D call uncertain. CDR1 is SEHNR, CDR2 FQNEAQ, per germline (reference sequence). V was cut by 3 bases and J by 0 bases, with 12 bases left in between. This CDR3 region has 16 residues. The CDR3 loop reads CASSLIDTRSGNTIYF. CDR3 DNA sequence: TGTGCCAGCAGCTTGATCGACACCCGCTCTGGAAACACCATATATTTT. Filled out from reference TRBV7-9 and TRBJ1-3, the complete variable domain reads DTGVSQNPRHKITKRGQNVTFRCDPISEHNRLYWYRQTLGQGPEFLTYFQNEAQLEKSRLLSDRFSAERPKGSFSTLEIQRTEQGDSAMYLCASSLIDTRSGNTIYFGEGSWLTVV.